The 5 T cell receptor beta chains reported below all come from one sample, sequenced in a study of tumor-infiltrating lymphocytes in primary liver carcinoma. The researchers produced TCR beta cDNA from around 500 ng total RNA with a constant-region primer. Each TCR beta library was derived from three nested multiplex PCR rounds that employed slightly modified ARM-PCR. It was with TRBV1-TRBV30 forward primers and a C-beta reverse primer that the first two PCR rounds were run, at approximately 10 cycles each. TCRdb fed the multiplex PCR reads into MiXCR, producing one record per CDR3 protein. Here the sample spans roughly 32,000 distinct CDR3 sequences, about 79% being singletons. Extraction of RNA together with DNA used 20-30 mg of unsorted bulk tissue. The sequenced sample was liver tumor tissue from sampling region 5. Subset meaning: tumor region T5, tumor centre. Receptors originate from a man in his forties with primary liver carcinoma and hepatitis B virus infection.

Turning to this clonotype: The junction and the germline gene differ at one end; a read error may be behind it. DNA of the CDR3: TGTGCCAACAGCGTAGGGACTAGTGGGAGTCGGCAGTTCTTC. This gives the protein CANSVGTSGSRQFF. The chain employs TRBV11-1 and TRBJ2-1; 8 bases align to TRBD2. CDR3 size: 14 residues. Germline assignment: CDR1 SGHAT and CDR2 FQDESV (reference sequence).

A note on this clonotype: The junction does not match germline at one end; this may be a read error. CDR3 in amino acids: CVSSRNIHEQYF. DNA for the CDR3: TGTGTCAGCAGTCGGAACATTCACGAGCAGTACTTC. This rearrangement joins TRBV28 to TRBJ2-7, with D unresolved. Germline CDR1 MDHEN, CDR2 SYDVKM. The length of the CDR3 is 12 residues. The full variable domain, completed using reference TRBV28 and TRBJ2-7, is DVKVTQSSRYLVKRTGEKVFLECVQDMDHENMFWYRQDPGLGLRLIYFSYDVKMKEKGDIPEGYSVSREKKERFSLILESASTNQTSMYLCVSSRNIHEQYFGPGTRLTVT.

Note on this clonotype: The junction differs from germline at one of its ends, possibly a read error. V gene TRBV11-2 combines with J gene TRBJ2-5; 8 nucleotides match TRBD1. The CDR3 runs to 16 residues. CDR1 and CDR2 from the germline V gene are SGHAT and FQNNGV. The CDR3 is CASSTTAGGSGETKYF. Here the CDR3 DNA reads TGTGCCAGCAGCACAACAGCAGGGGGCTCGGGGGAGACCAAGTACTTC.

In the case of this clonotype: This CDR3 is missing its conserved last phenylalanine or tryptophan, likely due to a read error. The rearrangement links TRBV28 to TRBJ2-1; no reliable D call. Germline CDR1 is MDHEN and CDR2 is SYDVKM. The CDR3 extends over 16 amino acids. Trimming stripped 7 bases from V and 9 bases from J, with 25 bases between. Here the CDR3 reads CASTVSSRPESSEQFS. The CDR3 DNA is TGTGCCAGCACGGTATCCTCCAGGCCCGAATCCAGTGAGCAGTTCTCC.

The chain uses TRBV6-2 or TRBV6-3 and TRBJ2-7; D perhaps matches TRBD2 (6 bases). Trimming cost V 2 bases and J 9 bases, with 17 bases left between them. This CDR3 comprises 14 residues. CDR1 is MNHEY and CDR2 is SVGEGT in the germline V gene. As DNA, the CDR3 is TGTGCCAGCAGTTACATGAAGGGGTTCGGGGGGCAGTACTTC. Residues: CASSYMKGFGGQYF.